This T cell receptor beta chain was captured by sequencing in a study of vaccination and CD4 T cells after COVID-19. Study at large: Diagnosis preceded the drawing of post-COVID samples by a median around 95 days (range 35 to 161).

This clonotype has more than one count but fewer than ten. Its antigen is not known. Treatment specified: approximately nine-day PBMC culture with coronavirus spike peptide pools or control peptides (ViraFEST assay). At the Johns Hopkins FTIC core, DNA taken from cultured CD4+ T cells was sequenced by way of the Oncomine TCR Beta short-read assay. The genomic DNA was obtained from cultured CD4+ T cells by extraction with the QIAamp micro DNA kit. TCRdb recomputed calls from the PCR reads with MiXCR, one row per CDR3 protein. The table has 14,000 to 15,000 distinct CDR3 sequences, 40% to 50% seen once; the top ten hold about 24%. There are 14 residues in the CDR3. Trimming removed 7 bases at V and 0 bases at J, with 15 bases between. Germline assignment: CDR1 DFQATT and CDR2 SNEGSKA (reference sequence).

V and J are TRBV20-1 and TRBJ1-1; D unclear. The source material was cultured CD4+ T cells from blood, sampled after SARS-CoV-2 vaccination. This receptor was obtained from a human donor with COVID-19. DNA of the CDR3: TGCAGTGTCCCAGCGCGAGGGATGAACACTGAAGCTTTCTTT. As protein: CSVPARGMNTEAFF.